This T cell receptor beta chain appears in the sequencing data of a study of cytomegalovirus exposure and HLA in healthy donors. For the study at large: Earlier, 110 million or so unique TCR beta sequences were recovered from roughly 170 million T cells by an analysis.

A multiplex PCR was run with 60 Vbeta primers and 13 Jbeta primers. The method was immunoSEQ multiplex PCR; TCRdb's version includes in-frame clones alone and lacks a portion of them. There are tens of thousands of clones in the sample, with approximately 1% held by the top ten. Concerning this clone itself: The antigen is not known.

Study-wide results and caveats: Earlier findings revealed that most TCR beta V segments proved productive either about 87% or about 30% of the time. Sequencing likely generated an artifact that appeared as a cluster of highly shared sequence variants.

CDR1 and CDR2 from the germline V gene are SGHAT and FQNNGV. The CDR3 has 13 residues. The V end was cut by 0 bases, the J end by 8 bases, with 10 bases between. Donors showed nominal health when sampled, although they likely had unrecorded immune exposures. Sequencing input: PBMCs. The receptor's source is a woman under 40 in good health and CMV-seronegative. The chain employs TRBV11-2 and TRBJ1-2; the D is unclear. The CDR3 sequence: CASSLDSGRGYTF. The CDR3 DNA follows: TGTGCCAGCAGCTTAGACAGCGGCAGGGGCTACACCTTC.